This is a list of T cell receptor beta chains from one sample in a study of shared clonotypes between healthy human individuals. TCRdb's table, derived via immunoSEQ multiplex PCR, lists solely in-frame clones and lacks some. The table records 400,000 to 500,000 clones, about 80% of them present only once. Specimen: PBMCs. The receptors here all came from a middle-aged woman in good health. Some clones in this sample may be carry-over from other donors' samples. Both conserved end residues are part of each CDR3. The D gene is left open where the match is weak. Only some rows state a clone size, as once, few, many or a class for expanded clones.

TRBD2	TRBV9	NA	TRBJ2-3	TGTGCCAGCAGCGTAGCTGGGACTAGCTATACGCAGTATTTT	CASSVAGTSYTQYF
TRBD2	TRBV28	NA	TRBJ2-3	TGTGCCAGCAGTCCGGGGGGAGGACTAGTCTCGCAGTATTTT	CASSPGGGLVSQYF
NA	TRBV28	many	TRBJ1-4	TGTGCCAGCAGTTTAGATGAAAAACTGTTTTTT	CASSLDEKLFF
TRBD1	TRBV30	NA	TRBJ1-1	TGTGCCTGGAGTGTGGACAGGGGCCAACAGGGAGCTTTCTTT	CAWSVDRGQQGAFF
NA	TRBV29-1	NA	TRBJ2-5	TGCAGCGCGGGACATATGTACCAAGAGACCCAGTACTTC	CSAGHMYQETQYF
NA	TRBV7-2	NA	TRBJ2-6	TGTGCCAGCAGCCGAACGGGCTCTGGGGCCAACGTCCTGACTTTC	CASSRTGSGANVLTF
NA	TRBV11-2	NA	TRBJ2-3	TGTGCCAGCAGCGAGAGTCACGGGAACGTAGATACGCAGTATTTT	CASSESHGNVDTQYF
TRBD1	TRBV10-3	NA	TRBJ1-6	TGTGCCATCAGTGAGTCTGGGGACAGAGGGTCACCCCTCCACTTT	CAISESGDRGSPLHF
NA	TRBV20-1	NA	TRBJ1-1	TGCAGGTGGTGGGGCTCTGAAGCTTTCTTT	CRWWGSEAFF
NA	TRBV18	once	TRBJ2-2	TGTGCCAGCTCACCATCGTGGGGCCGGGTGTCCGGGGAGCTGTTTTTT	CASSPSWGRVSGELFF
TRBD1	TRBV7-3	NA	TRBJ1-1	TGTGCCAGCAGCCCAGGGGGGGTGAACACTGAAGCTTTCTTT	CASSPGGVNTEAFF
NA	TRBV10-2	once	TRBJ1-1	TGCGCCAGCAGGGTCACGTATGGGGACGACACTGAAGCTTTCTTT	CASRVTYGDDTEAFF
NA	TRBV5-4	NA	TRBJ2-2	TGTGCCAGCAGCTTGGGGGCCAGCCGGGGGACCGGGGAGCTGTTTTTT	CASSLGASRGTGELFF
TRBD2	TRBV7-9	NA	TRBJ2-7	TGTGCCAGCAGCTTCCCAACTAGCGGTACCTACGAGCAGTACTTC	CASSFPTSGTYEQYF
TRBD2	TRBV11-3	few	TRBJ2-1	TGTGCCAGCAGCTTAGGGGCGGGAGCCGCCGAGCAGTTCTTC	CASSLGAGAAEQFF
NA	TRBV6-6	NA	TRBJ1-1	TGTGCCAGCAGTACTGACCCTCCCGGCATTAACACTGAAGCTTTCTTT	CASSTDPPGINTEAFF
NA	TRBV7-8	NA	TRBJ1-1	TGTGCCAGCAGCTTAGCGGGGGCGCGGGAAGCTTTCTTT	CASSLAGAREAFF
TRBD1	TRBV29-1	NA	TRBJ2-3	TGCAGCGTTTTTGGGACAGGGGGTTTCAATACGCAGTATTTT	CSVFGTGGFNTQYF
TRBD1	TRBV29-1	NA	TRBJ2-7	TGCAGCGCCGACGGGACAGGAACTAACGAGCAGTACTTC	CSADGTGTNEQYF
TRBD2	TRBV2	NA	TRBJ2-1	TGTGCCAGCGCGAAGGGGCCTAGCGGGATCGGTGAGCAGTTCTTC	CASAKGPSGIGEQFF
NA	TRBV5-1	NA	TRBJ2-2	TGCGCCAGCAGCCCATTACAGGGAAGGGGGACCGGGGAGCTGTTTTTT	CASSPLQGRGTGELFF
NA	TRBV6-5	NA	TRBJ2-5	TGTGCCAGCAGTTACGGGCCGTTGGGGACCCAGTACTTC	CASSYGPLGTQYF
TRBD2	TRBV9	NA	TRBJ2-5	TGTGCCAGCAGCGATTCGACTAGCTCCCAGACCCAGTACTTC	CASSDSTSSQTQYF
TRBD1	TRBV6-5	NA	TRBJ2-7	TGTGCCAGCAGCCGGGACAGGGTCTACGAGCAGTACTTC	CASSRDRVYEQYF
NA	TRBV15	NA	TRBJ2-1	TGTGCCACCAGCAGGGGACCAAGCTCCTACAATGAGCAGTTCTTC	CATSRGPSSYNEQFF
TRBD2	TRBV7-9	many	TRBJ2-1	TGTGCCAGCAGCTTAGCGCTCGCGGGGGCCTACAATGAGCAGTTCTTC	CASSLALAGAYNEQFF
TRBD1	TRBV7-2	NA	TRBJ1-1	TGTGCCAGCAGCCAAAGGACAGGGGGCACTGAAGCTTTCTTT	CASSQRTGGTEAFF
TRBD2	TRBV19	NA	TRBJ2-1	TGTGCCAGTAGTAAGGCTAGCGGGAGTGATGAGCAGTTCTTC	CASSKASGSDEQFF
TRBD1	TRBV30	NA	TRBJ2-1	TGTGCCTGGAACCAACCCGGACAGGGCGGTTGGTTCTTC	CAWNQPGQGGWFF
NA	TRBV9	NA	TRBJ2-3	TGTGCCAGCACACCTCTAGCGAGTAGCACAGATACGCAGTATTTT	CASTPLASSTDTQYF
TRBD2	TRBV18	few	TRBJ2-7	TGTGCCAGCTCACCCCGGCAGGGACTAGCGTACGAGCAGTACTTC	CASSPRQGLAYEQYF
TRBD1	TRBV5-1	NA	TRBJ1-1	TGCGCCAGCAGCTTGGCATGGACAGGGGGCAAAGCTGAAGCTTTCTTT	CASSLAWTGGKAEAFF
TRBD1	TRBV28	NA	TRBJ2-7	TGTGCCAGCAGCTTAGCGGTGAGAACAGGGGGACTGGGGTCCTACGAGCAGTACTTC	CASSLAVRTGGLGSYEQYF
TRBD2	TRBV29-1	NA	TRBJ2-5	TGCAGCGTTAGGGCTAGCGGGGGGGAGACCCAGTACTTC	CSVRASGGETQYF
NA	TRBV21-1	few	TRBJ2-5	TGTGCCAGCAGCAAAGTCGTCGGACAGGGATTTGGAGAGACCCAGTACTTC	CASSKVVGQGFGETQYF
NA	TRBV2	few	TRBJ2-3	TGTGCCAGCAGCAGGAGCACAGATACGCAGTATTTT	CASSRSTDTQYF
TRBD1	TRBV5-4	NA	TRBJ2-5	TGTGCCAGCAGTTACAGGGGGCAAGAGACCCAGTACTTC	CASSYRGQETQYF
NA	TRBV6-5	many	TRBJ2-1	TGTGCCAGCAGACCACAGGGGAGGGATGAGCAGTTCTTC	CASRPQGRDEQFF
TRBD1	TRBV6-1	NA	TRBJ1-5	TGTGCCAGCAGTGCGTTACAGGGGTATAGCAATCAGCCCCAGCATTTT	CASSALQGYSNQPQHF
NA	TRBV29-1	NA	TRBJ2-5	TGCAGCGTTTTAGCGGAAGCCCCCGACTTACAAGAGACCCAGTACTTC	CSVLAEAPDLQETQYF
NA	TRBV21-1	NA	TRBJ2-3	TGTGCCCGAAGGCCCCGTTGCACAGATACGCAGTATTTT	CARRPRCTDTQYF
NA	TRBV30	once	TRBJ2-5	TGTGCCTGGAACAGAGGGGAGTGGGAGACCCAGTACTTC	CAWNRGEWETQYF
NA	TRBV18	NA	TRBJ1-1	TGTGCCAGCTCACCAAGACCTAAGAACACTGAAGCTTTCTTT	CASSPRPKNTEAFF
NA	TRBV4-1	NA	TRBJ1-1	TGCGCCAGCAGCCAAGATTCGGGCAGGGTGAACACTGAAGCTTTCTTT	CASSQDSGRVNTEAFF
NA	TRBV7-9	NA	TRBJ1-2	TGTGCCAGCAGCCCCAGGGAGTCCTTGGGCGGCTACACCTTC	CASSPRESLGGYTF
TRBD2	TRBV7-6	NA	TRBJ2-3	TGTGCCAGCAGCTTAGCGCCCGCGGGTGGGGCAGGCGGGGGTACAGATACGCAGTATTTT	CASSLAPAGGAGGGTDTQYF
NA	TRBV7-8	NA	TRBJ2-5	TGTGCCAGCGGGAGGCAGGGAGAAGAGACCCAGTACTTC	CASGRQGEETQYF
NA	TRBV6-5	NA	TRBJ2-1	TGTGCCAGCAGTACGGGACATAGCTCCTACAATGAGCAGTTCTTC	CASSTGHSSYNEQFF
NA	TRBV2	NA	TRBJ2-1	TGTGCCAGCAGTGAAGACTGGAGCTACAATGAGCAGTTCTTC	CASSEDWSYNEQFF